These 27 T cell receptor beta chains originate from one sample sequenced in a study of molecular identifiers for immune sequencing clone quantification. TCRdb reanalysed the PCR reads using MiXCR and keeps one entry per CDR3 protein. The table records about 640,000 distinct CDR3 sequences, approximately 20% of them present only once. The sample was naive CD8+ T cells from blood, with Jurkat cell RNA spiked in. The subset denotes: FACS-sorted CD8+CD4-CCR7+CD45RA+ naive T cells. The source of these receptors is a human donor in good health. Some libraries in this study had Jurkat cell RNA spiked in.

On this clonotype itself: The junction departs from the called germline gene at one end, perhaps through a read error. The chain carries TRBV4-3 and TRBJ2-2; D might be TRBD1 or TRBD2, each matching 5 bases. The CDR3 runs 16 residues. From germline, CDR1 is LGHNA and CDR2 YSLEER. The DNA for the CDR3 is TGCGCCAGCAGCCAAGATGAGACAGTAGACACCGGGGAGCCGTTTTTT. Residues: CASSQDETVDTGEPFF.

A remark on this clonotype: This sequence may be a read error, since a much larger clone differs from it by one base. This chain uses TRBV19 with TRBJ2-5; tentatively, D is TRBD1 or TRBD2 (5 bases each). Germline CDR1 is LNHDA and CDR2 is SQIVND (reference sequence). CDR3 length equals 14 residues. The CDR3 loop reads CTSSMGDVQETQYF. CDR3 coding DNA: TGTACCAGTAGTATGGGGGACGTACAAGAGACCCAGTACTTC.

This clonotype has a handful of counts. The rearrangement joins TRBV23-1 to TRBJ1-5; D gene ambiguous. TRBV23-1 belongs to the ORF category, with a function that is uncertain. This CDR3 spans 16 amino acids. Between the trimmed V and J ends, which lost 3 bases and 0 bases, there was a span of 12 bases. Here the CDR3 reads CASSHPSEYSNQPQHF. CDR3 nucleotides: TGCGCCAGCAGTCACCCGTCGGAGTATAGCAATCAGCCCCAGCATTTT.

This clonotype appeared many times. This CDR3 reads CASSEGTGKNSYNSPLHF. The CDR3 DNA follows: TGTGCCAGCAGTGAAGGGACAGGGAAAAACTCCTATAATTCACCCCTCCACTTT. The chain employs TRBV6-1 and TRBJ1-6, with 8 positions matching TRBD1. There are 18 residues in the CDR3. V dropped 1 base and J dropped 0; count of bases not matched to a gene: 5. Looked up from germline, CDR1 is MNHNS and CDR2 is SASEGT.

This clonotype came up many times. The V gene is TRBV5-8, the J gene TRBJ2-7; D uncertain. The CDR3 totals 11 residues. V was shortened by 4 bases and J by 12 bases, with 14 bases between the two germline ends. Per germline, CDR1 SGHTS and CDR2 YDEGEE. The DNA for the CDR3 is TGTGCCAGCAGCCTGGGTTCTGGTTTGTACTTC. This sequence encodes CASSLGSGLYF.

This clonotype was seen ten or more times. One end of the junction does not line up with germline, which may come from a read error. The V call is TRBV5-3, the J call TRBJ1-1, with TRBD1 identical over 7 bases. TRBV5-3 has ORF status, its function being uncertain. This CDR3 is built from 15 residues. CDR3 sequence (DNA): TGTGCCAGCAGCTCTCCTAATACAGGGGTCTTTGAAGCTTTCTTT. Translating it yields CASSSPNTGVFEAFF.

Notes on this clonotype: Since a much larger clone is just one base distant, this may be a read error. This chain uses TRBV30 with TRBJ1-5, with 10 bases aligning to TRBD1. The CDR3 has 15 residues. V lost 3 bases, J lost 5 bases, and 7 bases stayed unmatched. Germline V gene data show CDR1 as GTSNPN and CDR2 as SVGIG (reference sequence). Written as DNA, the CDR3 is TGTGCCTGGAGCCCGGGACAGGGGTACGATCAGCCCCAGCATTTT. Protein sequence: CAWSPGQGYDQPQHF.

V and J are TRBV11-2 and TRBJ2-7; tentative D call: TRBD1 (6 bases). Germline values: CDR1 SGHAT, CDR2 FQNNGV. CDR3 length equals 14 residues. V was pared by 5 bases and J by 0 bases, with 11 bases between. CDR3 sequence (DNA): TGTGCCAGCAGCCCGTGGGACAACTCCTACGAGCAGTACTTC. Residues: CASSPWDNSYEQYF.

This clonotype has at least ten counts. The chain couples TRBV27 to TRBJ2-7; a possible D gene is TRBD2 (5 bases). V gave up 0 bases and J gave up 9 bases, with 12 bases separating them. Germline assignment: CDR1 MNHEY and CDR2 SMNVEV (reference sequence). This CDR3 has 13 residues. Here the CDR3 DNA reads TGTGCCAGCAGTTTATCTTCGGGGTCAGGGCAGTACTTC. It encodes CASSLSSGSGQYF.

A remark on this clonotype: At one boundary the junction diverges from the germline segment, which might be a read error. The rearrangement uses TRBV7-2 and TRBJ1-1, with 9 nucleotides matching TRBD1. This CDR3 has 15 amino acids. Germline V gene lookup returns CDR1 SGHTA and CDR2 FQGNSA. In nucleotides, the CDR3 is TGTGCCAGCAACTTAGGGGACAGGGTTTACACTGAAGCTTTCTTT. Protein: CASNLGDRVYTEAFF.

This clonotype was detected ten times or more. The chain recombines TRBV4-2 with TRBJ2-7; D tentatively reads TRBD1 or TRBD2 (5 bases each). V shed 2 bases and J shed 2 bases, with 13 bases lying between them. The CDR3 length is 15 residues. Germline V gene sequence: CDR1 LGHNA, CDR2 YNFKEQ. In DNA form, the CDR3 reads TGTGCCAGCAGCCAAAATTCAGGGAGCCCCTACGAGCAGTACTTC. Translation: CASSQNSGSPYEQYF.

There are many counts of this clonotype. The J gene is TRBJ2-3, the V gene TRBV6-2 or TRBV6-3; 13 nucleotides agree with TRBD2. CDR1 MNHEY and CDR2 SVGEGT come from the germline V gene. The CDR3 sequence is 16 residues long. The junction had 7 bases not matched to a gene; V was cut back by 4 bases and J by 6 bases. CDR3 nucleotide sequence: TGTGCCAGCAGTTTCGGACTAGCGGGAGACTGGGATACGCAGTATTTT. Translated: CASSFGLAGDWDTQYF.

This clonotype was detected ten times or more. V gene TRBV28 combines with J gene TRBJ2-2; maybe TRBD1 (6 bases). Germline CDR1 MDHEN, CDR2 SYDVKM. The CDR3 extends over 16 amino acids. The V end was cut by 10 bases, the J end by 3 bases, with 21 bases between. CDR3 sequence reads: CATGARTVLYTGELFF. The CDR3 DNA is TGTGCCACCGGCGCCCGGACAGTCCTCTACACCGGGGAGCTGTTTTTT.

This clonotype was detected ten times or more. The J gene is TRBJ1-1, the V gene TRBV12-3 or TRBV12-4; the D is unclear. V was clipped by 3 bases and J by 1 base, with 6 bases between them. The CDR3 is made up of 13 amino acids. CDR3 nucleotide sequence: TGTGCCAGCAGTTTGGTTAAGAACACTGAAGCTTTCTTT. The encoded protein is CASSLVKNTEAFF.

This clonotype appeared many times. This chain uses TRBV20-1 with TRBJ2-2; possibly TRBD1 or TRBD2 for D (5 bases each). The CDR3 covers 15 residues. V was cut by 0 bases and J by 0 bases, with 8 bases left in between. Germline V gene lookup returns CDR1 DFQATT and CDR2 SNEGSKA (reference sequence). The CDR3 loop is CSARDWGTNTGELFF. CDR3 nucleotides: TGCAGTGCTAGAGATTGGGGGACGAACACCGGGGAGCTGTTTTTT.

In regard to this clonotype: The germline gene is not matched at one end of the junction; a read error may be the cause. V gene TRBV12-3 or TRBV12-4 combines with J gene TRBJ1-5; 8 nucleotides agree with TRBD1. CDR3 length: 15 residues. The CDR3 loop is CASNPGTGGYQPQRF. For the CDR3, the DNA is TGTGCCAGCAACCCCGGGACAGGCGGGTATCAGCCCCAGCGTTTT.

In this sample, this clonotype turned up many times. The V and J genes are TRBV6-2 or TRBV6-3 and TRBJ2-7, with D perhaps matching TRBD2 (6 bases). Trimming removed 0 bases at V and 3 bases at J, with 12 bases between. Germline-derived CDR1 and CDR2 are MNHEY and SVGEGT. The CDR3 is 15 residues long. CDR3 protein: CASSYSLDGGYEQYF. The DNA for the CDR3 is TGTGCCAGCAGTTACTCCCTAGACGGGGGCTACGAGCAGTACTTC.

There are many counts of this clonotype. The chain is built from TRBV28 and TRBJ2-7, with TRBD2 as a possible D gene (6 bases). Germline V gene lookup returns CDR1 MDHEN and CDR2 SYDVKM. The CDR3 loop spans 13 amino acids. Trimming took off 11 bases at V and 7 bases at J, with 21 bases between the two ends. CDR3 in amino acids: CACRGLSHVEQYF. CDR3 DNA sequence: TGTGCCTGCCGGGGACTCTCACACGTGGAGCAGTACTTC.

This clonotype was detected ten times or more. CDR3 in amino acids: CSARVELDSYEQYF. CDR3 DNA sequence: TGCAGTGCTAGAGTAGAACTCGACTCCTACGAGCAGTACTTC. The chain is built from TRBV20-1 and TRBJ2-7; D not certain. Trimming pared 1 base from V and 0 bases from J, leaving 10 bases between. The germline V gene encodes CDR1 DFQATT and CDR2 SNEGSKA (reference sequence). The CDR3 runs 14 residues.

This clonotype has just one count. A much larger clone lies one base from this, so it may be a read error. The chain uses TRBV30 and TRBJ1-1, with 9 bases matching TRBD1. The CDR3 extends over 13 amino acids. Germline V gene data show CDR1 as GTSNPN and CDR2 as SVGIG (reference sequence). CDR3: CAWSVDRGSEVFF. The CDR3 DNA sequence: TGTGCCTGGAGTGTTGACAGGGGGTCTGAAGTTTTCTTT.

This clonotype was detected many times. The chain uses TRBV28 and TRBJ2-1; D gene unclear. The CDR3 runs to 16 residues. The germline gives CDR1 MDHEN, CDR2 SYDVKM. Trimming left V 1 base short and J 10 bases short, with 20 bases between. CDR3 amino acids: CASSLSGGPLYWEQFF. DNA of the CDR3: TGTGCCAGCAGTTTATCGGGCGGACCCCTCTACTGGGAGCAGTTCTTC.

To note about this clonotype: This may come from a read error, since a much larger clone is one base off. V is TRBV7-2 and J is TRBJ2-7, with D possibly matching TRBD2 (6 bases). Trimming stripped 6 bases from V and 2 bases from J, with 11 bases between. The CDR3 sequence is 13 residues long. The germline V gene has CDR1 SGHTA and CDR2 FQGNSA. The CDR3 sequence: CASSRDLAYEQYF. CDR3 in DNA: TGTGCCAGCAGTAGGGACTTGGCCTACGAGCAGTACTTC.

This clonotype was seen at least ten times. The chain joins TRBV7-6 to TRBJ1-1, with D hard to call. Trimming removed 4 bases from V and 6 bases from J, with 12 bases in between. This CDR3 contains 13 residues. Looked up from germline, CDR1 is SGHVS and CDR2 is FNYEAQ. In nucleotides, the CDR3 is TGTGCCAGCAGCTCCGACGGGATCGCTGAAGCTTTCTTT. As protein: CASSSDGIAEAFF.

For this clonotype: A read error is possible here, since a much larger clone lies one base away. The chain carries TRBV20-1 and TRBJ2-7; maybe TRBD1 (6 bases). Germline CDR1 reads DFQATT; CDR2 reads SNEGSKA (reference sequence). The CDR3 consists of 12 residues. CDR3 residues: CCAKGTHYEQYF. In DNA form, the CDR3 reads TGCTGTGCTAAAGGGACACACTACGAGCAGTACTTC.

Turning to this clonotype: This may stem from a read error, because a much larger clone lies one nucleotide away. The CDR3 coding sequence is TGTGCCAGCAGCTGGGACGGAAATGAAAAACTGTTTTTT. Protein product: CASSWDGNEKLFF. V and J are TRBV7-2 and TRBJ1-4; the D gene is possibly TRBD1 (5 bases). The CDR3 is 13 residues long. V gave up 4 bases and J gave up 5 bases, with 8 bases separating them. CDR1 is SGHTA and CDR2 is FQGNSA in the germline V gene.

On this clonotype: A clone one base away is much larger, so this may be a read error. In this CDR3 the conserved last residue, phenylalanine or tryptophan, is missing, so a read error is likely. The chain links TRBV6-2 or TRBV6-3 to TRBJ1-5; 9 positions match TRBD1. Germline lookup yields CDR1 MNHEY and CDR2 SVGEGT. The ends lost 5 bases at V and 7 bases at J; junction bases unmatched: 9. The CDR3 is made up of 15 amino acids. For the CDR3, the DNA is TGTGCCAGCAGTCCACAGGGGGCGGTTGGACAGCCCCAGCATTTG. Its translation: CASSPQGAVGQPQHL.

Concerning this clonotype: Possible read error: a much larger clone is one base away. The rearrangement joins TRBV20-1 to TRBJ1-1; 10 nucleotides match TRBD1. The V gene end was trimmed by 5 bases and the J gene end by 0 bases; junction bases not matched to a gene: 18. Looked up from germline, CDR1 is DFQATT and CDR2 is SNEGSKA (reference sequence). This CDR3 comprises 19 residues. CDR3 coding DNA: TGCAGTGCTGATTTCTGGGACAGGGGCGTCTGGGACATGAACACTGAAGCTTTCTTT. The encoded protein is CSADFWDRGVWDMNTEAFF.